This T cell receptor (beta chain) is from a study of T cells expressing NK-cell markers (dated by TCRdb to the early 2020s). Study-wide context: Several donors provided sorted CD3+CD56+NKG2C+, CD3+CD56+NKG2C- and CD3+CD56-NKG2C+ T-cell subsets, whose TCR beta-chain repertoires were profiled. Among the eight sequenced donors, only one was HCMV-seronegative, while the other seven were HCMV-seropositive. Randomly selected healthy volunteers, three men and five women, were used as the eight sequenced donors. Illumina HiSeq 2000/2500, MiSeq or NextSeq was used to sequence libraries as 2 x 150 bp reads.

Beyond this particular receptor, the publication reports: Whether the expanded NKG2C-expressing T cell clones were specific for HCMV antigens was left unclear. In six donors, the dominant CD3+CD56+NKG2C+ clonotypes ranked among the top 10 CD8+ clonotypes, making up about 1.0-7.5% of CD8+ T cells. Those dominant clonotypes were again the most abundant among CD3+CD56-NKG2C+ cells in a few donors, at about 28.3-65%.

The reads were generated on an Illumina HiSeq 2000. TCR beta cDNA libraries were prepared using 5'RACE template switching, which introduced a universal primer site and unique molecular identifiers. cDNA synthesis was primed from the TCR beta constant segment, followed by two successive PCR amplification steps. For the original study's pipeline: MIGEC was used to demultiplex reads and group reads by UMI, and MiTCR was used to assemble and quantify clonotypes. To exclude erroneous sequences, any TCR cDNA sequence not supported by at least two reads was discarded. The tcR package was used for downstream repertoire analysis, and clonotypes were matched across fractions by CDR3 nucleotide sequence plus V segment. VDJmatch was used to annotate antigen specificity against VDJdb, with one amino acid substitution in CDR3 allowed. The reads were reprocessed in TCRdb, with one entry per CDR3 protein sequence and no accompanying DNA. None of the V and J calls come from the authors' own analysis; TCRdb made them. This sample's table has entries for 550,000 or so distinct CDR3 sequences. The ten largest clones represent approximately 3.6% of the sample.

On this clonotype itself: No cognate antigen has been identified for it.

HCMV-specific IgG was detected in serum with a commercial ELISA kit to determine HCMV serostatus. Peripheral blood mononuclear cells were isolated from blood by Ficoll density gradient centrifugation. As encoded in the germline V gene (reference sequence), CDR1 is LGHDT while CDR2 is YNNKEL. The CDR3 numbers 17 residues from cysteine through phenylalanine. The protein alone is recorded here. Sequencing was done on a sample of blood T cells: a sorted CD56 or NKG2C T cell subset, CD4+ or CD8+ T cells, or bulk PBMC T cells (not recorded which). The rearrangement combines TRBV3-1 with TRBJ2-1; TCRdb selects TRBD2, and the lack of DNA leaves this call unchecked. The TCR was taken from a man aged 18 to 35 in good health. Donor details come from another sample of the same person, matched by shared clones. This receptor carries the CDR3 CASSQGASGRGRNEQFF.